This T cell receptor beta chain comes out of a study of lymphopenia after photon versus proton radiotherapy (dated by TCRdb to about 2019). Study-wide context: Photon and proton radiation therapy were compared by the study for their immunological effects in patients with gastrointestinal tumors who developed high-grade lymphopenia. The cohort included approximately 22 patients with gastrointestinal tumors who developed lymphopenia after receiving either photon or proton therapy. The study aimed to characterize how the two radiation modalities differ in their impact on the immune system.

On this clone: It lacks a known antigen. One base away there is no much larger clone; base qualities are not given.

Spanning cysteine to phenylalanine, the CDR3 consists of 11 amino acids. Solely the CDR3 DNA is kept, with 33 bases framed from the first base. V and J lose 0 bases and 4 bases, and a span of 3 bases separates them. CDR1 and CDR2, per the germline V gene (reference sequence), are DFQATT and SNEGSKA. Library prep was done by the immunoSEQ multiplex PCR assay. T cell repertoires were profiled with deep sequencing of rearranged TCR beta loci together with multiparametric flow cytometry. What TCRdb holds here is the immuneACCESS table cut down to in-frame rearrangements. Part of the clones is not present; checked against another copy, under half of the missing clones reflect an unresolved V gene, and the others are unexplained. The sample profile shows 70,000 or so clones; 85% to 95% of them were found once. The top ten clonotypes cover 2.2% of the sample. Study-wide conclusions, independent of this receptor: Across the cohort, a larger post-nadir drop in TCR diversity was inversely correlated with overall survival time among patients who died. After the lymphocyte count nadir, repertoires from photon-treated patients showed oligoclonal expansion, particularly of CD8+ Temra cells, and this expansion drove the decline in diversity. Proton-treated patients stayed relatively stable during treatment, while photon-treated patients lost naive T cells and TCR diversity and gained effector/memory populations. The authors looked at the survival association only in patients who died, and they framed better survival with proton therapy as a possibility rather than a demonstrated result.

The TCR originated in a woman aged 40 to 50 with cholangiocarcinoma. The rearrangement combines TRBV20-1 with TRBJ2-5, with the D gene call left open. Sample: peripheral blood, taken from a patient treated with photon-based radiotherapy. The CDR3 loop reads CSAREVETQYF. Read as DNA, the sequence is TGCAGTGCTAGAGAAGTAGAGACCCAGTACTTC.